This TCR beta chain was sequenced in a study of cytomegalovirus exposure and HLA in healthy donors. The PCR used 60 Vbeta and 13 Jbeta primers. Here immunoSEQ multiplex PCR was the method, and the copy in TCRdb shows in-frame clones only, minus some. Among about 110,000 clones, around 85% were seen once, and the ten largest hold 1.5% to 2%. Trimming left V 2 bases short and J 6 bases short, with 10 bases between. Per the germline V gene, CDR1 is SEHNR and CDR2 is FQNEAQ (reference sequence). This CDR3 contains 13 residues. Sample: PBMCs. The clonotype originates from a man in his forties in good health and CMV-seronegative. The rearrangement links TRBV7-9 to TRBJ1-1; a possible D gene is TRBD1 (6 bases). The CDR3 coding sequence is TGTGCCAGCAGCTTAAACCAGGGGCCTGAAGCTTTCTTT. This sequence encodes CASSLNQGPEAFF.